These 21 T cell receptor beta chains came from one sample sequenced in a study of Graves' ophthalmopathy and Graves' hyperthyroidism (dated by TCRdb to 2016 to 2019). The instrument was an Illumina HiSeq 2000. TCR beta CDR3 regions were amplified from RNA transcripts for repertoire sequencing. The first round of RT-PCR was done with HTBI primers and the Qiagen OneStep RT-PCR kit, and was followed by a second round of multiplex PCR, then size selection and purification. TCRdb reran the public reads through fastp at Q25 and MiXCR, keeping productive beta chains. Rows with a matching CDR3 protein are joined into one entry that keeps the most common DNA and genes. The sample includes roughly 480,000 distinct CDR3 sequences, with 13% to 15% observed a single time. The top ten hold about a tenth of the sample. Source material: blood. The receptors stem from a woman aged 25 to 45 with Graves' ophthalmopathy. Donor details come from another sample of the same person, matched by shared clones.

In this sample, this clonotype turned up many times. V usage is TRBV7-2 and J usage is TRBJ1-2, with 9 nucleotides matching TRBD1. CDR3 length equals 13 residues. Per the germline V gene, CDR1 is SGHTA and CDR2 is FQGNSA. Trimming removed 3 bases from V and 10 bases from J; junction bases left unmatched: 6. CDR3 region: CASSFTGGLAYTF. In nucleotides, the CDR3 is TGTGCCAGCAGCTTTACAGGGGGCCTCGCCTACACCTTC.

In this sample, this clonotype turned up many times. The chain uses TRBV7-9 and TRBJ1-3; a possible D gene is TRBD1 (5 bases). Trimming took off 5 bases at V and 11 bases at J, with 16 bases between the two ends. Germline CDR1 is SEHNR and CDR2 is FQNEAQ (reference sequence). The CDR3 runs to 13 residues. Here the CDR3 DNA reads TGTGCCAGCAGCCAGGGACCGGTCTCAGCCATATATTTT. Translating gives CASSQGPVSAIYF.

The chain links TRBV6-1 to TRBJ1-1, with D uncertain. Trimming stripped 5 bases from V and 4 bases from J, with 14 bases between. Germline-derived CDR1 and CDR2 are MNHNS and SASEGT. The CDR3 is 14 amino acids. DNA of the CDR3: TGTGCCAGCAGTCCGCGACCGGCGATCACTGAAGCTTTCTTT. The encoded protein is CASSPRPAITEAFF.

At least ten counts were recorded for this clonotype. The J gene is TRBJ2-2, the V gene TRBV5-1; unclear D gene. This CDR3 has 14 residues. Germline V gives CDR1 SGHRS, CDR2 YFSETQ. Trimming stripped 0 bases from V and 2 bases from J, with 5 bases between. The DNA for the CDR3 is TGCGCCAGCAGCTTGGAACCTAACACCGGGGAGCTGTTTTTT. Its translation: CASSLEPNTGELFF.

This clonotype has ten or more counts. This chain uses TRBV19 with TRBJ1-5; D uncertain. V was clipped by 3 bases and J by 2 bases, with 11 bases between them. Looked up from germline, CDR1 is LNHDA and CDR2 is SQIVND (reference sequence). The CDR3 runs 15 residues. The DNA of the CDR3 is TGTGCCAGTAGTATCCCCAGGAGGGGCAATCAGCCCCAGCATTTT. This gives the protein CASSIPRRGNQPQHF.

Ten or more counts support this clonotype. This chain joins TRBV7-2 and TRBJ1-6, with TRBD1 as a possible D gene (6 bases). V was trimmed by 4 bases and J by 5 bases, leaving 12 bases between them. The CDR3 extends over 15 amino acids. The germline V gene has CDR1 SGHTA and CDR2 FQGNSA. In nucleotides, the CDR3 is TGTGCCAGCAGCTCCACCGGGACAAATAATTCACCCCTCCACTTT. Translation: CASSSTGTNNSPLHF.

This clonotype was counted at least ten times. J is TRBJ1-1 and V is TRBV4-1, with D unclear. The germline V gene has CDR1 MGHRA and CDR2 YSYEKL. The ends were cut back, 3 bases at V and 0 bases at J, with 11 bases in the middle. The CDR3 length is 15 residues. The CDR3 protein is CASSHEVTLNTEAFF. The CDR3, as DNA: TGCGCCAGCAGCCATGAGGTAACCCTGAACACTGAAGCTTTCTTT.

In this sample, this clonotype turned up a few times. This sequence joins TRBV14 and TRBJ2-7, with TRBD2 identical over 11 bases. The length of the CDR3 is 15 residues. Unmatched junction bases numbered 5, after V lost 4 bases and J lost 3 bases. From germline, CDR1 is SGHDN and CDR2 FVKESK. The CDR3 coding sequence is TGTGCCAGCAGCCCACTTAGCGGGGGGGACTACGAGCAGTACTTC. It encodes CASSPLSGGDYEQYF.

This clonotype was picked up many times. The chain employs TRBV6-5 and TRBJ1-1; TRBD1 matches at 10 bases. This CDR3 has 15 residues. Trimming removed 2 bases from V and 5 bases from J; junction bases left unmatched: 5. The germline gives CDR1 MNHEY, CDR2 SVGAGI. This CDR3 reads CASSYVRTGGTEAFF. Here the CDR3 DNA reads TGTGCCAGCAGTTACGTCCGGACAGGGGGAACTGAAGCTTTCTTT.

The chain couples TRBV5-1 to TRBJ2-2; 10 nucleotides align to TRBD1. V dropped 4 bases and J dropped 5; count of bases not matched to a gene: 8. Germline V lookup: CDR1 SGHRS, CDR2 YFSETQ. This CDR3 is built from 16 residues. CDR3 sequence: CASSSPGTGETGELFF. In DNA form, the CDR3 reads TGCGCCAGCAGCAGCCCTGGGACAGGGGAAACCGGGGAGCTGTTTTTT.

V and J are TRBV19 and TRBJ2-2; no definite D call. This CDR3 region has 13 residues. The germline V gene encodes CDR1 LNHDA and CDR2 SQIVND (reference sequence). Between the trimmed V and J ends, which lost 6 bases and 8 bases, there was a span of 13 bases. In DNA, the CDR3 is TGTGCCAGTAGCCCCACAGCTTGGGGGGAGCTGTTTTTT. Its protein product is CASSPTAWGELFF.

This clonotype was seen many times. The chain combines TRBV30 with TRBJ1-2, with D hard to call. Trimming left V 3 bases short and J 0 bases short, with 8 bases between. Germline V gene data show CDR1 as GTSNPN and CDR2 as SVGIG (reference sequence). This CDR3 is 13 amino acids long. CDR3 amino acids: CAWRGPPNYGYTF. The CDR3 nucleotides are TGTGCCTGGAGGGGCCCCCCTAACTATGGCTACACCTTC.

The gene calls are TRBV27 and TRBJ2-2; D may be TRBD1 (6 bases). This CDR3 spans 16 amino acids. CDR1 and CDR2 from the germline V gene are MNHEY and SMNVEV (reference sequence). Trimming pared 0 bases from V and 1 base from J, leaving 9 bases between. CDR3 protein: CASSLSGTWNTGELFF. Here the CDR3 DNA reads TGTGCCAGCAGTTTATCGGGGACATGGAACACCGGGGAGCTGTTTTTT.

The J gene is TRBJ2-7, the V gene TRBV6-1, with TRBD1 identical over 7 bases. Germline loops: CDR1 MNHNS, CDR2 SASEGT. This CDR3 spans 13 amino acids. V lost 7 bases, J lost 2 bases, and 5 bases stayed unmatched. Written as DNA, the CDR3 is TGTGCCAGCATTGGGCAGGGGGCCTACGAGCAGTACTTC. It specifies CASIGQGAYEQYF.

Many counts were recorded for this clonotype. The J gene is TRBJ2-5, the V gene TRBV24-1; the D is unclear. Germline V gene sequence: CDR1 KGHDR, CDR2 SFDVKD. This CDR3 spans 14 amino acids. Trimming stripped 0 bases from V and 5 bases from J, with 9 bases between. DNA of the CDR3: TGTGCCACCAGTGATTTGAAGGACGAGGAGACCCAGTACTTC. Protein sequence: CATSDLKDEETQYF.

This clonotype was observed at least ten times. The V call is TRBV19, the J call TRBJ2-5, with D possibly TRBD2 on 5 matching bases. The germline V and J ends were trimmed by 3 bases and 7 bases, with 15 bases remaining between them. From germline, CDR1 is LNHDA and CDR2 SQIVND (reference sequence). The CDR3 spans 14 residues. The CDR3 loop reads CASSIVPPRGTQYF. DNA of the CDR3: TGTGCCAGTAGTATTGTCCCCCCTCGGGGGACCCAGTACTTC.

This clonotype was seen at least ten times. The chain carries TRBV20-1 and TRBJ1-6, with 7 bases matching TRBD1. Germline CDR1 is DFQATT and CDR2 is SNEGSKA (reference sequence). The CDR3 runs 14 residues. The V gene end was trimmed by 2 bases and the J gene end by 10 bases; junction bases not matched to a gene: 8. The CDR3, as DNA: TGCAGTGCTAGACGTCAGGGGGGAGGGTCACCCCTCCACTTT. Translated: CSARRQGGGSPLHF.

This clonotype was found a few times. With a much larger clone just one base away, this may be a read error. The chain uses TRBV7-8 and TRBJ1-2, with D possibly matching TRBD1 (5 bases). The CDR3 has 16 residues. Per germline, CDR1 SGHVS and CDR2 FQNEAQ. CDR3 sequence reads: CASSPKVLGTFYGFTF. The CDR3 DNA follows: TGTGCCAGCAGCCCAAAGGTCCTTGGGACCTTCTATGGCTTCACCTTC.

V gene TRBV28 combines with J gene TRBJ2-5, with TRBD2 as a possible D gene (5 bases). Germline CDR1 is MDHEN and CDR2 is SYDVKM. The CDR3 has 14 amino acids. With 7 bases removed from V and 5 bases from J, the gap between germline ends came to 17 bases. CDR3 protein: CASTEDLPGETQYF. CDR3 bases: TGTGCCAGCACCGAGGATCTTCCGGGGGAGACCCAGTACTTC.

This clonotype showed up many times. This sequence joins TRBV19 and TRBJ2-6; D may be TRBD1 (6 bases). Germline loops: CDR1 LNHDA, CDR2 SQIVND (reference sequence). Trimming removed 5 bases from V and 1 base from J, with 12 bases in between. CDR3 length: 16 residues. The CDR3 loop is CASSAKTGSGANVLTF. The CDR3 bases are TGTGCCAGTAGTGCAAAGACAGGATCTGGGGCCAACGTCCTGACTTTC.

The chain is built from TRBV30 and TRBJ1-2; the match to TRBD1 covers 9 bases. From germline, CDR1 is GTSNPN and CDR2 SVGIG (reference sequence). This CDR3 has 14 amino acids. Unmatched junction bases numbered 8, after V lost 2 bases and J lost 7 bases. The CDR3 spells CAWSLTGTGFGYTF. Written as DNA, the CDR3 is TGTGCCTGGAGTTTAACCGGGACAGGGTTTGGCTACACCTTC.